The 3 T cell receptor beta chains given below trace back to one sample, sequenced in a study of cytomegalovirus exposure and HLA in healthy donors. PCR involved 60 Vbeta and 13 Jbeta primers. Sequencing used immunoSEQ multiplex PCR; TCRdb keeps in-frame clones, though not all of them. Among about 160,000 clones listed, roughly 72% were seen once. The sequenced material came from PBMCs. Source of these receptors: a man aged 40-50 years in good health and CMV-seropositive.

The chain is built from TRBV18 and TRBJ2-7, with TRBD1 as a possible D gene (5 bases). The CDR3 spans 14 residues. V shed 1 base and J shed 0 bases, with 7 bases lying between them. Germline V gives CDR1 KGHSH, CDR2 LQKENI. The CDR3 spells CASSPQGFSYEQYF. The CDR3 coding sequence is TGTGCCAGCTCACCACAGGGGTTCTCCTACGAGCAGTACTTC.

The V call is TRBV6-1, the J call TRBJ2-2, with 10 positions matching TRBD1. The CDR3 runs to 15 residues. CDR1 and CDR2 (germline): MNHNS, SASEGT. After removal of 3 bases from V and 10 bases from J, the junction contained 8 bases not matched to a gene. The CDR3 reads CASSEVGDRGKELFF. The CDR3 coding sequence is TGTGCCAGCAGTGAGGTGGGGGACAGGGGAAAGGAGCTGTTTTTT.

Points on this clone: At one of its ends the junction is not consistent with the germline gene, which may arise from a read error. The rearrangement uses TRBV29-1 and TRBJ2-7; TRBD2 is a possible D gene (6 bases). This CDR3 comprises 13 residues. Germline CDR1 reads SQVTM; CDR2 reads ANQGSEA. In DNA, the CDR3 is TGCAGCGTTGGAGGAGGGCTCTCCTACGGGCAGTACTTC. It yields the protein CSVGGGLSYGQYF.